The clone carrying this T cell receptor beta chain was counted ten times or more. The antigen is undetermined. These data are taken from a study of CD8 T cells in ankylosing spondylitis. General study points: Within ankylosing spondylitis blood, a TCR beta motif made up of under 10 highly homologous variants appeared to be characteristic. Disease-linked clones bore a CD8+ phenotype, appearing relatively rarely in peripheral blood. Prior literature has documented some motif variants in synovial fluid and blood from reactive arthritis.

TCRdb passed the 5' RACE reads through MiXCR, listing each CDR3 protein once. The table has about 250,000 distinct CDR3 sequences, roughly 32% seen once. The receptor comes from a male donor with ankylosing spondylitis or in good health (not recorded which). The sequenced sample was blood, either unsorted or a sorted T cell fraction (not recorded which).

The CDR3 coding sequence is TGCAGCGTTGAATACCCGGCCAAGTCTGAAGCTTTCTTT. Protein: CSVEYPAKSEAFF. The chain recombines TRBV29-1 with TRBJ1-1; D unresolved. The germline V and J ends were trimmed by 2 bases and 6 bases, with 13 bases remaining between them. This CDR3 contains 13 residues. Germline CDR1 reads SQVTM; CDR2 reads ANQGSEA.